This T cell receptor beta chain came from a study of T cells in Graves' hyperthyroidism and ophthalmopathy. The study's findings and limits: Most thyroid clonotypes expanded above 0.001 appeared in blood too.

TCR beta CDR3 sequences were amplified from RNA transcripts. In the first-round RT-PCR of the TCR CDR3, the HTBI primer set was used. Each CDR3 protein gets one entry after TCRdb re-called the multiplex PCR reads with MiXCR. The repertoire holds around 800,000 distinct CDR3 sequences, with over 35% as singletons. About 10 ml of fresh peripheral blood supplied the PBMCs. This clonotype occurred a few times. Its cognate antigen is unknown. With 1 base removed from V and 3 bases from J, the gap between germline ends came to 11 bases. The CDR3 totals 14 residues. The germline gives CDR1 SGHNT, CDR2 YYREEE (reference sequence).

This sequence originates from a young man with Graves' hyperthyroidism. Sequenced sample: blood. V usage is TRBV5-4 and J usage is TRBJ2-7; D not certain. The CDR3 here is CASSLPQADYEQYF. CDR3 sequence (DNA): TGTGCCAGCAGCTTGCCCCAGGCGGACTACGAGCAGTACTTC.